This TCR beta chain was recovered during a study of identical twins. General observations from the study: There is a chance that invariant MAIT and iNKT cells partially muddied zero-insertion analyses. For out-of-frame alpha sequences shared by twins, low generation probability was in excess.

The CDR3 is 11 amino acids. The V gene's germline CDR1 is SGHTA and CDR2 FQGNSA. Trimming took 0 bases from V and 7 from J, leaving 4 bases between them. One entry per CDR3 protein, called by TCRdb with MiXCR from the 5' RACE reads. The sample shows some 460,000 distinct CDR3 sequences, over 12% of them seen only once. On this clonotype itself: Its specificity is not known.

These same records also appear under a second study, on yellow fever vaccine responses in identical twins.

The TCR was taken from a woman younger than 30 in good health. The gene calls are TRBV7-2 and TRBJ2-7; D call uncertain. The specimen sequenced was CD4+ T cells sorted from blood. CDR3 coding DNA: TGTGCCAGCAGCTTAGCCGAAGAGCAGTACTTC. Translating gives CASSLAEEQYF.